The clone carrying this TCR beta chain was recorded many times. Germline CDR1 reads MNHEY; CDR2 reads SVGAGI. The CDR3 runs 11 residues. The germline V and J ends were trimmed by 4 bases and 13 bases, with 10 bases remaining between them. This record comes from a study of T cells in Graves' hyperthyroidism and ophthalmopathy. The CDR3 regions of TCR beta were amplified from RNA transcripts. HTBI primers were used for first-round RT-PCR of the TCR CDR3. TCRdb re-derived calls from the multiplex PCR reads in MiXCR, one entry per CDR3 protein. The sample contains a few hundred thousand distinct CDR3 sequences, 46% of which appear only once.

Sequenced material: peripheral blood or thyroid tissue (not recorded which). The TCR originated in a woman aged 18-29 years with Graves' hyperthyroidism. The V call is TRBV6-5, the J call TRBJ1-4, with TRBD1 as a possible D gene (6 bases). CDR3 sequence reads: CASSFGGRLFF. CDR3 sequence (DNA): TGTGCCAGCAGTTTTGGGGGCAGACTGTTTTTT.